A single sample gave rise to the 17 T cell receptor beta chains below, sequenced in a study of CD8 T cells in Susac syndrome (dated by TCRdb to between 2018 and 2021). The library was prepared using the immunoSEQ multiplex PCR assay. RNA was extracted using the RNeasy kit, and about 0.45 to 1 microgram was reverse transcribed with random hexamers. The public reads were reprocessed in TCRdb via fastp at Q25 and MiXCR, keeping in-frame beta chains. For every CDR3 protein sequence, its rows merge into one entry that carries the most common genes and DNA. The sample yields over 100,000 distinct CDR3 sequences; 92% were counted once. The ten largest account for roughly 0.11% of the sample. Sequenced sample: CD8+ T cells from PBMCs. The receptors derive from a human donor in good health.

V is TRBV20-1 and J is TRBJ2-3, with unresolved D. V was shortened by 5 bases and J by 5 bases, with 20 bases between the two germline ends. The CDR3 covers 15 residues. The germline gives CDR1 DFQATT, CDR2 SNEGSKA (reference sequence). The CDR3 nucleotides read TGCAGTGCTTCAAGGGCCGCGGCTGCCAGAGATACGCAGTATTTT. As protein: CSASRAAAARDTQYF.

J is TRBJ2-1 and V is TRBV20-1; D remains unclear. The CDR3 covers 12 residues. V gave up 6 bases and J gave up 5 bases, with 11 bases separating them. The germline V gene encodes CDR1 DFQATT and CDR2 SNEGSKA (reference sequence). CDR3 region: CSAGRTNNEQFF. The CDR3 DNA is TGCAGTGCAGGGCGGACCAACAATGAGCAGTTCTTC.

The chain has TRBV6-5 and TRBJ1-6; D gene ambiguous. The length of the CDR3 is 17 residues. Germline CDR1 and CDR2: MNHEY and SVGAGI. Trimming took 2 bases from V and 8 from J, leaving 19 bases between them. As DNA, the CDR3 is TGTGCCAGCAGTTACGGGTCGATTGGGTCCTCGCATTCACCCCTCCACTTT. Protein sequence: CASSYGSIGSSHSPLHF.

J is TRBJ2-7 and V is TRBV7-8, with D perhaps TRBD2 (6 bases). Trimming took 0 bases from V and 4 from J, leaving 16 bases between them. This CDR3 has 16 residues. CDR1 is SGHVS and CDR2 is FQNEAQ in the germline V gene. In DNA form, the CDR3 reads TGTGCCAGCAGCTTAGCGCGGGGTAGCGTGGTTTACGAGCAGTACTTC. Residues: CASSLARGSVVYEQYF. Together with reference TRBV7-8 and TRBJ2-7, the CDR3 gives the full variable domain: GAGVSQSPRYKVAKRGQDVALRCDPISGHVSLFWYQQALGQGPEFLTYFQNEAQLDKSGLPSDRFFAERPEGSVSTLKIQRTQQEDSAVYLCASSLARGSVVYEQYFGPGTRLTVT.

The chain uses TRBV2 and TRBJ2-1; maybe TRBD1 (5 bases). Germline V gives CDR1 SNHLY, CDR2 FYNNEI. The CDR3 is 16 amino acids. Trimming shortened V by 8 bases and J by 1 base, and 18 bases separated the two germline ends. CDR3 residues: CASRSGFALSYNEQFF. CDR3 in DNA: TGTGCCAGCCGGTCAGGGTTCGCTCTTTCCTACAATGAGCAGTTCTTC.

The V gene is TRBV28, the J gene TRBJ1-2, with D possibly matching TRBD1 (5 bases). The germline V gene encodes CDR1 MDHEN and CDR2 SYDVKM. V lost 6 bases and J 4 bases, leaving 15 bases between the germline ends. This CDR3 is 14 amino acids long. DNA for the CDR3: TGTGCCAGCAGGGGGACGCGCATGTCCTATGGCTACACCTTC. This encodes CASRGTRMSYGYTF.

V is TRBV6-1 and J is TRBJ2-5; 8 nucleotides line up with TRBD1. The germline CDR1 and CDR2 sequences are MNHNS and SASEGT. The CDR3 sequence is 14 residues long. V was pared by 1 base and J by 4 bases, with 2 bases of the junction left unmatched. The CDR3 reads CASSEGTGRETQYF. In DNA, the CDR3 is TGTGCCAGCAGTGAAGGGACAGGGCGAGAGACCCAGTACTTC.

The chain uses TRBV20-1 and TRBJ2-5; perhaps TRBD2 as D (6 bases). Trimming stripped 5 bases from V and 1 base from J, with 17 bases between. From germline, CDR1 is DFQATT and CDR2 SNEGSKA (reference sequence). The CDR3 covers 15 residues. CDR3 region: CSASRGLLFQETQYF. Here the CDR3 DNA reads TGCAGTGCTTCGCGGGGCCTCCTTTTCCAAGAGACCCAGTACTTC.

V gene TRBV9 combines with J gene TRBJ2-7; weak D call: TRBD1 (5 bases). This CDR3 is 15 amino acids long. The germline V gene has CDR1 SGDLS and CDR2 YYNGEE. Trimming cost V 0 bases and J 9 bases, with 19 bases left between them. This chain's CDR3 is CASSVEALETEMQYF. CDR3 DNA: TGTGCCAGCAGCGTAGAGGCCCTGGAGACAGAGATGCAGTACTTC. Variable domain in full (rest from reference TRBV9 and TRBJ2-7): DSGVTQTPKHLITATGQRVTLRCSPRSGDLSVYWYQQSLDQGLQFLIQYYNGEERAKGNILERFSAQQFPDLHSELNLSSLELGDSALYFCASSVEALETEMQYFGPGTRLTVT.

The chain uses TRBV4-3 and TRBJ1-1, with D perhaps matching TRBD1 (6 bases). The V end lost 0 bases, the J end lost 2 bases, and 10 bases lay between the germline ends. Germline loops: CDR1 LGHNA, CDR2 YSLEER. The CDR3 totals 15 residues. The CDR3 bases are TGCGCCAGCAGCCAAGAGGCAGGGGTAAACACTGAAGCTTTCTTT. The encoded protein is CASSQEAGVNTEAFF.

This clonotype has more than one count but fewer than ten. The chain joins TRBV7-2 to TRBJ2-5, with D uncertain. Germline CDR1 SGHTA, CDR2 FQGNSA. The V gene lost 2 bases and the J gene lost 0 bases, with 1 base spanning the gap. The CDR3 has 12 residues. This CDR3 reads CASSLNQETQYF. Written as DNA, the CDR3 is TGTGCCAGCAGCTTAAACCAAGAGACCCAGTACTTC.

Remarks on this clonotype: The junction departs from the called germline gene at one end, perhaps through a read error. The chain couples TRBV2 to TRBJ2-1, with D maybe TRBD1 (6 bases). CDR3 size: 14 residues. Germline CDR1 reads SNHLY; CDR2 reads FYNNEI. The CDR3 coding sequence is TGTGCCAGCAGCTCCGGGGCCGGGACACCCAAGAAGATCTTC. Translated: CASSSGAGTPKKIF.

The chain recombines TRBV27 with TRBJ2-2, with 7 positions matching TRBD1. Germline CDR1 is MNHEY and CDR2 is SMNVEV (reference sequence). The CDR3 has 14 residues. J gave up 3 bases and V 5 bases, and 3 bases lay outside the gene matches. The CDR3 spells CASSMGQYTGELFF. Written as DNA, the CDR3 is TGTGCCAGCAGTATGGGACAGTACACCGGGGAGCTGTTTTTT.

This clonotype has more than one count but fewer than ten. The CDR3 DNA reads TGTGCCAGCAGTCCCGATGGGATAGAAGCTTTCTTT. As protein: CASSPDGIEAFF. V and J are TRBV7-3 and TRBJ1-1; no firm D call. This CDR3 is 12 amino acids long. Trimming shortened V by 6 bases and J by 8 bases, and 13 bases separated the two germline ends. The V gene's germline CDR1 is SGHTA and CDR2 FQGTGA.

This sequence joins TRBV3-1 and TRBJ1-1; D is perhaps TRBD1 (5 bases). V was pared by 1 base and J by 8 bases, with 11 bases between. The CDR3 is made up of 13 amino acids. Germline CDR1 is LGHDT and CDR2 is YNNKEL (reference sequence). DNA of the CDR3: TGTGCCAGCAGCCAAGGGGTTCGGACAGAAGCTTTCTTT. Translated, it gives CASSQGVRTEAFF.

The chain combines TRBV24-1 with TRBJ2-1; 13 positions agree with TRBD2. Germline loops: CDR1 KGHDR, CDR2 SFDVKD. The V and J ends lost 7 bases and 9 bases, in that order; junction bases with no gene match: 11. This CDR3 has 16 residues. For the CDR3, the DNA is TGTGCCACCAGACCCGGGACTAGCGGGGCAGGAGGTGAGCAGTTCTTC. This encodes CATRPGTSGAGGEQFF.

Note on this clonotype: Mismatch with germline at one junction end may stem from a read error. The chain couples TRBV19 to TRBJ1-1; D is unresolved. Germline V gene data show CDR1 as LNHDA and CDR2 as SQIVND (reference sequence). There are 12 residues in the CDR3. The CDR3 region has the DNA TGTGCCAGTAGTGTAGAGAACACTGAAGCTTTCTTT. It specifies CASSVENTEAFF.